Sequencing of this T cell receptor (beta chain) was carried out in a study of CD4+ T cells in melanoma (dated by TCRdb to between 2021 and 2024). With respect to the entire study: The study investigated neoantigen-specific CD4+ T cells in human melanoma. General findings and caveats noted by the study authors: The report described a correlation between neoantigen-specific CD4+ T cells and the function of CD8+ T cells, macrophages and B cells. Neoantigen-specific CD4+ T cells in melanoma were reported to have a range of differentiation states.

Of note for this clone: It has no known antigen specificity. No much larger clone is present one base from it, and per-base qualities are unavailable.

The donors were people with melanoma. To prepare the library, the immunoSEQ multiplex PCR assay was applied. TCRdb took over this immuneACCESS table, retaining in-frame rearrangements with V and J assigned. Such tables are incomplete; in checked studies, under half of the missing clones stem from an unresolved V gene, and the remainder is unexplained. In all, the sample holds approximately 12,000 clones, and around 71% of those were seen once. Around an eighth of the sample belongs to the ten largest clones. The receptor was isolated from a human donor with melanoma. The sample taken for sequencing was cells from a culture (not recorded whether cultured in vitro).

Here the CDR3 is given as CSVKGRKSPYEQYF. The DNA sequence reads TGCAGCGTTAAAGGCAGAAAGTCACCCTACGAGCAGTACTTC. This chain joins TRBV29-1 to TRBJ2-7, with an unclear D gene assignment. V gives up 5 bases and J gives up 2 bases, and the segment between their germline ends measures 16 bases. The CDR3, cysteine through phenylalanine, is 14 amino acids long. Just the 42-base CDR3 DNA is kept, in frame starting at base 1. CDR1 and CDR2, looked up from the germline V gene, are SQVTM and ANQGSEA.